These T cell receptor beta chains were read from a single sample in a study of cytomegalovirus exposure and HLA in healthy donors. Repertoires were generated with immunoSEQ multiplex PCR, while TCRdb's copy carries only in-frame clones and drops some. The profile shows a few hundred thousand clones, about 92% of them singletons. Sequencing was carried out using PBMCs. The receptors originated from a woman between 25 and 40 years old in good health and CMV-seronegative. Both conserved end residues are trimmed from each CDR3. A row's size may be missing; if present it is once, few, many or a size class.

CDR3 protein: ASSMVPGSSAGELF; V gene: TRBV19; clone size: .; CDR3 length: 14
CDR3 protein: SVESSGTSYEQY; V gene: TRBV29-1; clone size: .; CDR3 length: 12
CDR3 protein: ASSPGVSGRGETQY; V gene: TRBV18; clone size: .; CDR3 length: 14
CDR3 protein: ASSRRSGNTDTQY; V gene: TRBV9; clone size: .; CDR3 length: 13
CDR3 protein: ASSYTRMRTGELF; V gene: TRBV6-5; clone size: .; CDR3 length: 13
CDR3 protein: ASSSGLAGVAEQF; V gene: TRBV28; clone size: .; CDR3 length: 13
CDR3 protein: ASSLVNPGANYGYT; V gene: TRBV18; clone size: once; CDR3 length: 14
CDR3 protein: SVEGNQPQH; V gene: TRBV29-1; clone size: once; CDR3 length: 9
CDR3 protein: ASSRLLDTQY; V gene: TRBV7-2; clone size: .; CDR3 length: 10
CDR3 protein: ASSLGGGGPTDTQY; V gene: TRBV7-2; clone size: .; CDR3 length: 14
CDR3 protein: ASSLESSTDTQY; V gene: TRBV5-1; clone size: .; CDR3 length: 12
CDR3 protein: ASSLELAETQY; V gene: TRBV11-2; clone size: .; CDR3 length: 11
CDR3 protein: ASSSGGAGTGELF; V gene: TRBV7-2; clone size: .; CDR3 length: 13
CDR3 protein: ASTEGPSSGSFTGELF; V gene: TRBV9; clone size: .; CDR3 length: 16
CDR3 protein: ASSLAAGGVAYEQY; V gene: TRBV5-5; clone size: .; CDR3 length: 14
CDR3 protein: ASSTSLGNTIY; V gene: TRBV7-8; clone size: .; CDR3 length: 11